This entry is about one T cell receptor beta chain. This table comes from immunoSEQ multiplex PCR, and its TCRdb copy is limited to in-frame clones, with some not included. The table has roughly 290,000 clones, approximately 86% seen once; the top ten hold around 2.1%. The entry originates in a study of blood T cell repertoires in COVID-19. Study overall: Sources were T cells, B-cell-depleted T cells, or PBMCs; the material itself was cDNA or gDNA.

Trimming stripped 3 bases from V and 2 bases from J, with 21 bases between. Germline V gives CDR1 SGHRS, CDR2 YFSETQ. This CDR3 has 18 amino acids. The sequenced sample was peripheral blood. This TCR came from a woman in her twenties or thirties who had recovered from COVID-19. V gene TRBV5-1 combines with J gene TRBJ1-5; D is uncertain. CDR3 loop: CASSCSRPTSAGNQPQHF. DNA of the CDR3: TGCGCCAGCAGCTGCTCCAGACCAACCTCTGCGGGCAATCAGCCCCAGCATTTT.